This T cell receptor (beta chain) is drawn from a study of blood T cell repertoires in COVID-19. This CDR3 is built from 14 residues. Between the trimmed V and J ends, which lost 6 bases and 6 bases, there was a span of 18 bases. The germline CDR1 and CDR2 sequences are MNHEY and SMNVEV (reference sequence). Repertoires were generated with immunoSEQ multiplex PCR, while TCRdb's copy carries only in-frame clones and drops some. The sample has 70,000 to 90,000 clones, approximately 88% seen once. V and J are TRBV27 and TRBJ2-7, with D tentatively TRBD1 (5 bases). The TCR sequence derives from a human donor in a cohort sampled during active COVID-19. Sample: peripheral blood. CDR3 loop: CASRGHGAHSEQYF. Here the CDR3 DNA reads TGTGCCAGCAGGGGTCATGGGGCCCACAGCGAGCAGTACTTC.